These T cell receptor beta chains were read from a single sample in a study of naive and memory T cell subsets. MiXCR, run by TCRdb on the UMI-ligation and nested PCR reads, gives a single entry per CDR3 protein. The sample lists fewer than 150,000 distinct CDR3 sequences, around 21% occurring once. The sample taken for sequencing was naive CD8+ T cells from blood. The receptors originated from a human donor in good health. CDR3s include the opening cysteine and the closing phenylalanine or tryptophan. A D gene is named only where the DNA matches it firmly. Clone size appears in some rows only: once, few, many, or a class for an expanded clone.

V gene	J gene	D gene	clone size	CDR3 protein	CDR3 DNA
TRBV4-1	TRBJ2-7	NA	NA	CASSPVSGDEQYF	TGCGCCAGCAGCCCGGTATCCGGGGACGAGCAGTACTTC
TRBV12-3/TRBV12-4	TRBJ2-3	TRBD2	few	CASSLPERETTDTQYF	TGTGCCAGCAGTTTACCCGAGCGGGAGACCACAGATACGCAGTATTTT
TRBV5-1	TRBJ2-7	TRBD1	few	CASSTDRAPLRSFYEQYF	TGCGCCAGCAGCACGGACAGGGCACCCCTGAGGTCGTTCTACGAGCAGTACTTC
TRBV13	TRBJ2-1	NA	few	CASSPGESYEQFF	TGTGCCAGCAGCCCCGGAGAAAGCTATGAGCAGTTCTTC
TRBV6-1	TRBJ1-5	TRBD1	few	CASRLYRDRNQPQHF	TGTGCCAGCAGACTTTACCGGGACAGGAATCAGCCCCAGCATTTT
TRBV28	TRBJ2-1	TRBD1	NA	CASSLDDRVNPEEDEQFF	TGTGCCAGCAGTTTGGACGACAGGGTCAATCCCGAGGAGGATGAGCAGTTCTTC
TRBV7-2	TRBJ2-1	TRBD2	many	CASVLAGDEQFF	TGTGCCAGCGTACTAGCGGGAGACGAGCAGTTCTTC
TRBV6-2/TRBV6-3	TRBJ1-1	NA	NA	CASKAGHQAFF	TGTGCCAGCAAGGCAGGACACCAAGCTTTCTTT
TRBV6-2/TRBV6-3	TRBJ2-1	NA	few	CASSYSIQAQGGIDRDEQFF	TGTGCCAGCAGTTACTCGATCCAAGCACAGGGTGGAATCGATCGAGATGAGCAGTTCTTC
TRBV3-1	TRBJ2-2	NA	NA	CASSQDTAGPTGSGELFF	TGTGCCAGCAGCCAAGATACCGCAGGACCCACGGGATCCGGGGAGCTGTTTTTT
TRBV30	TRBJ2-7	NA	few	CAWTLHSESYEQYF	TGTGCCTGGACCCTTCATAGCGAGTCCTACGAGCAGTACTTC
TRBV20-1	TRBJ2-3	TRBD2	NA	CSAREELADLTDTQYF	TGCAGTGCTAGAGAAGAACTAGCGGACCTCACAGATACGCAGTATTTT
TRBV20-1	TRBJ1-5	TRBD1	few	CSARGTGINSNQPQHF	TGCAGTGCTAGAGGGACAGGGATTAATAGCAATCAGCCCCAGCATTTT
TRBV28	TRBJ1-3	TRBD1	NA	CASSLSRMGQGLGNTIYF	TGTGCCAGCAGTTTAAGCCGTATGGGACAGGGCCTCGGAAACACCATATATTTT
TRBV28	TRBJ2-3	TRBD2	few	CASSLAGGEVRTDTQYF	TGTGCCAGCAGTTTAGCGGGAGGAGAGGTTCGCACAGATACGCAGTATTTT
TRBV6-2/TRBV6-3	TRBJ1-4	NA	NA	CASSLRHPTNEKLFF	TGTGCCAGCAGTCTACGACACCCAACTAATGAAAAACTGTTTTTT
TRBV11-2	TRBJ1-4	NA	NA	CASSVNEKLFF	TGTGCCAGCAGCGTTAATGAAAAACTGTTTTTT
TRBV7-6	TRBJ2-1	NA	few	CASSLNLNEQFF	TGTGCCAGCAGCTTAAACCTCAATGAGCAGTTCTTC
TRBV30	TRBJ2-1	NA	NA	CAWSAGDAYNEQFF	TGTGCCTGGAGTGCGGGAGATGCGTACAATGAGCAGTTCTTC
TRBV3-1	TRBJ2-5	NA	once	CASSRTKTQETQYF	TGTGCCAGCAGCCGCACGAAGACCCAAGAGACCCAGTACTTC
TRBV7-2	TRBJ2-7	NA	NA	CASSLRGHPYEQYF	TGTGCCAGCAGCTTACGCGGACACCCCTACGAGCAGTACTTC
TRBV11-2	TRBJ2-3	TRBD2	few	CASSLEGTSVTDTQYF	TGTGCCAGCAGCTTAGAGGGGACTAGCGTGACAGATACGCAGTATTTT
TRBV4-1	TRBJ1-2	NA	few	CASSQAPGLKRYGYTF	TGCGCCAGCAGCCAAGCCCCTGGACTTAAGCGCTATGGCTACACCTTC
TRBV4-1	TRBJ2-1	NA	NA	CASSHAEVREQFF	TGCGCCAGCAGCCACGCGGAGGTTCGTGAGCAGTTCTTC
TRBV29-1	TRBJ2-5	NA	few	CSVEDGQKETQYF	TGCAGCGTTGAAGACGGACAGAAAGAGACCCAGTACTTC
TRBV28	TRBJ2-1	NA	NA	CASSLRNEQFF	TGTGCCAGCAGCCTTAGGAATGAGCAGTTCTTC
TRBV29-1	TRBJ2-1	NA	few	CSVWTASYNEQFF	TGCAGCGTTTGGACAGCTTCCTACAATGAGCAGTTCTTC
TRBV4-1	TRBJ2-7	NA	few	CASGGLAPYEQYF	TGCGCCAGCGGGGGACTTGCGCCCTACGAGCAGTACTTC
TRBV7-8	TRBJ2-1	TRBD2	few	CASSPVTSVPYNEQFF	TGTGCCAGCAGCCCGGTGACTAGCGTCCCCTACAATGAGCAGTTCTTC
TRBV4-1	TRBJ2-7	TRBD1	few	CASSQDGTGGEQYF	TGCGCCAGCAGCCAAGACGGGACAGGGGGCGAGCAGTACTTC
TRBV6-2/TRBV6-3	TRBJ2-2	TRBD1	NA	CASSRWDRVGELFF	TGTGCCAGCAGTCGGTGGGACAGGGTCGGGGAGCTGTTTTTT
TRBV12-3/TRBV12-4	TRBJ2-7	NA	NA	CASSFLPRDVAYEQYF	TGTGCCAGCAGTTTTTTGCCACGGGACGTCGCCTACGAGCAGTACTTC
TRBV6-6	TRBJ2-2	TRBD1	NA	CASSWTGGSNTGELFF	TGTGCCAGCAGTTGGACAGGGGGCTCGAACACCGGGGAGCTGTTTTTT
TRBV27	TRBJ2-1	TRBD2	few	CASSRTSGRNEQFF	TGTGCCAGCAGTCGGACTAGCGGGAGGAATGAGCAGTTCTTC
TRBV7-9	TRBJ2-1	TRBD2	few	CASSPGTSGRAGRGEQFF	TGTGCCAGCAGCCCCGGGACTAGCGGGAGGGCCGGTAGAGGTGAGCAGTTCTTC
TRBV5-6	TRBJ2-1	TRBD1	few	CASSHGTGGLSGEQFF	TGTGCCAGCAGCCACGGGACAGGGGGTCTGTCTGGAGAGCAGTTCTTC
TRBV6-5	TRBJ2-1	NA	NA	CASSDPGAYNEQFF	TGTGCCAGCAGCGACCCGGGGGCATACAATGAGCAGTTCTTC
TRBV30	TRBJ2-3	NA	NA	CAWSFRIQGPTDTQYF	TGTGCCTGGAGTTTTCGGATTCAGGGGCCGACGGATACGCAGTATTTT
TRBV12-3/TRBV12-4	TRBJ2-5	TRBD2	NA	CASSPPWGGREETQYF	TGTGCCAGCAGTCCACCATGGGGAGGGAGGGAAGAGACCCAGTACTTC
TRBV19	TRBJ1-1	TRBD1	NA	CASSDRLNTEAFF	TGTGCCTCATCGGACAGGCTGAACACTGAAGCTTTCTTT
TRBV6-5	TRBJ1-1	NA	few	CASRTDSQGYTEAFF	TGTGCCAGCAGGACGGACAGCCAAGGGTACACTGAAGCTTTCTTT
TRBV6-2/TRBV6-3	TRBJ1-5	NA	NA	CASRTLRSSNQPQHF	TGTGCCAGCAGAACGCTACGGTCTAGCAATCAGCCCCAGCATTTT
TRBV28	TRBJ2-7	NA	NA	CASHSTASSYEQYF	TGTGCCAGCCATTCGACCGCGAGCTCCTACGAGCAGTACTTC
TRBV29-1	TRBJ2-7	TRBD1	NA	CSGGQGAAYEQYF	TGCAGCGGAGGACAGGGGGCGGCCTACGAGCAGTACTTC
TRBV6-6	TRBJ2-3	NA	NA	CASSYSWERNTDTQYF	TGTGCCAGCAGTTACTCTTGGGAGCGGAACACAGATACGCAGTATTTT
TRBV4-2	TRBJ2-7	NA	few	CASSPGGVAYEQYF	TGTGCCAGCAGCCCTGGGGGAGTGGCCTACGAGCAGTACTTC
TRBV9	TRBJ2-5	NA	few	CASSGSGETQYF	TGTGCCAGCAGCGGGTCGGGGGAGACCCAGTACTTC